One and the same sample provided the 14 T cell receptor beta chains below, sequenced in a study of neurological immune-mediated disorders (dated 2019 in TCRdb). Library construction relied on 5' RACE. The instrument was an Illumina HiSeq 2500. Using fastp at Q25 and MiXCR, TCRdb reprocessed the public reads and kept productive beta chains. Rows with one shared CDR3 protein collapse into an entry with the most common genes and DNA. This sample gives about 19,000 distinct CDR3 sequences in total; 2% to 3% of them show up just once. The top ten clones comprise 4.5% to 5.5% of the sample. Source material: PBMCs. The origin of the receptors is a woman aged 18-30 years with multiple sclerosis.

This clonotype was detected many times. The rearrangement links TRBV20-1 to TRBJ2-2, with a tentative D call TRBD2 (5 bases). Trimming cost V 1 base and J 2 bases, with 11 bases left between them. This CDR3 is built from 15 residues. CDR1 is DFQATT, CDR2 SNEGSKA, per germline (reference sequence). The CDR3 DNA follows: TGCAGTGCTAGAGGGAATAGCGCTAACACCGGGGAGCTGTTTTTT. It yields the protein CSARGNSANTGELFF.

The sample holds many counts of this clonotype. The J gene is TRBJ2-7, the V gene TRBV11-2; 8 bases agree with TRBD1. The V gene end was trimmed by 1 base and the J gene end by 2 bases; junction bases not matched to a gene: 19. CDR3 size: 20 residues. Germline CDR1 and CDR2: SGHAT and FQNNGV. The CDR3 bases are TGTGCCAGCAGCTTAGTTTCGTGGGACAGGAGCCCCTACAGTACCTACGAGCAGTACTTC. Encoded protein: CASSLVSWDRSPYSTYEQYF.

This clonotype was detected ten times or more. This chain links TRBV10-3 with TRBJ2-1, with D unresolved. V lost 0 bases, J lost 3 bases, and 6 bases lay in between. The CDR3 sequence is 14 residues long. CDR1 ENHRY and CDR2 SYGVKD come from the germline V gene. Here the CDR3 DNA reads TGTGCCATCAGTGAGTCTGCAGTCTACAATGAGCAGTTCTTC. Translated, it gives CAISESAVYNEQFF.

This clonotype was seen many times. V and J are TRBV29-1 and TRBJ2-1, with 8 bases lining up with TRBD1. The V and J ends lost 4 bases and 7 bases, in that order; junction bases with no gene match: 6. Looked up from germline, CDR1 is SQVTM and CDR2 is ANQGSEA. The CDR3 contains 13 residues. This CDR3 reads CSVGQGRRNEQFF. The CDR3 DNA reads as TGCAGCGTTGGACAGGGGAGGAGGAATGAGCAGTTCTTC.

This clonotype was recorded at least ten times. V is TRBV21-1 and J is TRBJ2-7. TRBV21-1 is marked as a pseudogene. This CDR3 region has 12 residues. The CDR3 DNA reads TGTGCCAGCAGCAGAGCAGGGTACGAGCAGTACGTC. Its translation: CASSRAGYEQYV.

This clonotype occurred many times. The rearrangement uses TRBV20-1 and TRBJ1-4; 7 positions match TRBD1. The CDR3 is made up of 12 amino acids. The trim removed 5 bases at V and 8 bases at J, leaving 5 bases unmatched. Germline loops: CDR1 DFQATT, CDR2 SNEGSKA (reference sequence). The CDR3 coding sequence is TGCAGTGCTCACGCGACAGGGGAAAAACTGTTTTTT. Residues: CSAHATGEKLFF.

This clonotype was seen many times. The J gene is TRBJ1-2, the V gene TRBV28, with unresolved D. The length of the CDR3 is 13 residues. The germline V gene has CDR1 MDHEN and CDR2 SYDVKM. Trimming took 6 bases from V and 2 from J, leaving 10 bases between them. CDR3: CASRPAVNYGYTF. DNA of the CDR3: TGTGCCAGCAGGCCGGCTGTAAACTATGGCTACACCTTC.

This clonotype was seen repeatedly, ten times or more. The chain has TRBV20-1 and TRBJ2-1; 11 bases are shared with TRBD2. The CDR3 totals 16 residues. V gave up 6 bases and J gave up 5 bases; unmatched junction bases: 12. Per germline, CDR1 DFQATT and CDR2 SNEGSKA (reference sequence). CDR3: CSALRGGTSGNNEQFF. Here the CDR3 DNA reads TGCAGTGCCCTCAGGGGGGGGACTAGCGGAAACAATGAGCAGTTCTTC.

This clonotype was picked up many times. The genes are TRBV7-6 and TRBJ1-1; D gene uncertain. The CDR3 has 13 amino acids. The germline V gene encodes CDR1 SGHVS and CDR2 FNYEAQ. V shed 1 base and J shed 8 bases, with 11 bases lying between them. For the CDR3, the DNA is TGTGCCAGCAGCTTAGTGGAGGGAGGGGAAGCTTTCTTT. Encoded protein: CASSLVEGGEAFF.

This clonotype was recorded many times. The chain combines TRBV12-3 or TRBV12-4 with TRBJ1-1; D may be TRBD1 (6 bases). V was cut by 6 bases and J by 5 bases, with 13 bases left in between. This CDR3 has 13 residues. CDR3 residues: CASRQGGKTEAFF. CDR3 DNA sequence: TGTGCCAGCAGACAGGGTGGGAAGACTGAAGCTTTCTTT.

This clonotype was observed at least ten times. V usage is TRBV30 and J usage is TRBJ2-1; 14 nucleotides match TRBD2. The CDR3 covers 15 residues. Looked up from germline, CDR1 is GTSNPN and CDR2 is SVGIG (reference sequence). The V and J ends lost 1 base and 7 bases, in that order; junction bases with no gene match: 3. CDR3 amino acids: CAWSAGLAGGNEQFF. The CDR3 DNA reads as TGTGCCTGGAGTGCCGGACTAGCGGGAGGTAATGAGCAGTTCTTC. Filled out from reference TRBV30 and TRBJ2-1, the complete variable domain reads SQTIHQWPATLVQPVGSPLSLECTVEGTSNPNLYWYRQAAGRGLQLLFYSVGIGQISSEVPQNLSASRPQDRQFILSSKKLLLSDSGFYLCAWSAGLAGGNEQFFGPGTRLTVL.

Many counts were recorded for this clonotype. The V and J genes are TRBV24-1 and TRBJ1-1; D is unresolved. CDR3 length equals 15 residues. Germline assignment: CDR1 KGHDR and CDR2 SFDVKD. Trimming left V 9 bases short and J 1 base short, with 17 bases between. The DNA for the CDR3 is TGTGCCACCCGTAGCGGGGAGGTGGCGAACACTGAAGCTTTCTTT. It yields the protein CATRSGEVANTEAFF.

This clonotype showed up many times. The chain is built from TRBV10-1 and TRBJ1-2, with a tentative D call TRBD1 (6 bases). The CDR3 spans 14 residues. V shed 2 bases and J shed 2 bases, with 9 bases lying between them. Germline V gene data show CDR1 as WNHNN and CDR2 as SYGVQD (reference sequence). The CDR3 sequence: CASSERTDNYGYTF. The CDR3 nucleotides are TGCGCCAGCAGTGAGCGGACAGACAACTATGGCTACACCTTC.

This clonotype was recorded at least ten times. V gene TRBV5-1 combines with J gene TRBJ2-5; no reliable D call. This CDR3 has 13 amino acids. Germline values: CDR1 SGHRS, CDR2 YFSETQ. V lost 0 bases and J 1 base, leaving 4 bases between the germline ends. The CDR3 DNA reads TGCGCCAGCAGCTTGGGCGTCCAAGAGACCCAGTACTTC. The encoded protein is CASSLGVQETQYF.